Detailed here is one TCR beta chain. The method was immunoSEQ multiplex PCR; TCRdb's version includes in-frame clones alone and lacks a portion of them. The top ten hold around an eighth of the sample, which has about 26,000 clones, roughly 87% seen once. CDR1 is SEHNR, CDR2 FQNEAQ, per germline (reference sequence). This CDR3 is 19 amino acids long. V was clipped by 5 bases and J by 4 bases; unmatched bases: 20. These data originate in a study of blood T cell repertoires in COVID-19. Study summary: T cells, B-cell-depleted T cells, or PBMCs provided the cDNA or gDNA that served as material.

The rearrangement links TRBV7-9 to TRBJ2-1; 7 bases fit TRBD2. The sequenced material came from peripheral blood. The TCR originated in a human donor in a cohort sampled during active COVID-19. The donor label of this sample is uncertain. The CDR3 sequence is CASSLPRVVAGDVYNEQFF. The CDR3, as DNA: TGTGCCAGCAGCCTCCCCCGGGTGGTGGCGGGGGATGTGTACAATGAGCAGTTCTTC.